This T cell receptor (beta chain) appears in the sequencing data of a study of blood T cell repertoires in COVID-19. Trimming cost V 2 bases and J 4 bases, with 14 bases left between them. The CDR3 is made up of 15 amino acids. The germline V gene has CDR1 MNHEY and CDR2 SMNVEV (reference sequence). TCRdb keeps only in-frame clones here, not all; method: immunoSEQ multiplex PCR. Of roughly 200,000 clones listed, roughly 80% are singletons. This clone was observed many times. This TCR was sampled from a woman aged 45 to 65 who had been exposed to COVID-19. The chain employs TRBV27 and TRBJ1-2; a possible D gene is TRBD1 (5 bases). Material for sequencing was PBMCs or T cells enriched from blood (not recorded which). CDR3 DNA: TGTGCCAGCAGTTTACAAGTGGGGACTGTCTATGGCTACACCTTC. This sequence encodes CASSLQVGTVYGYTF.